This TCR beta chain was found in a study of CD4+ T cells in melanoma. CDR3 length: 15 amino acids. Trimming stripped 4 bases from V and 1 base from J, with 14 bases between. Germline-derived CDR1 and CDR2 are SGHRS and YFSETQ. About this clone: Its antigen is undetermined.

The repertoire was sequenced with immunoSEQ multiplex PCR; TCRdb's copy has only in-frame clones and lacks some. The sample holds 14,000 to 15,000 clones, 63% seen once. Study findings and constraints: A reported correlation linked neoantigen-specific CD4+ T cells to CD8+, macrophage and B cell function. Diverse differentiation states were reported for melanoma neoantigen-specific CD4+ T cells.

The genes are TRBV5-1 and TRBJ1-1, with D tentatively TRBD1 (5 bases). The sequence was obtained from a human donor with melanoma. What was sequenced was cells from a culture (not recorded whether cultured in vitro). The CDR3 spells CASSRGPQGNTEAFF. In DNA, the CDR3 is TGCGCCAGCAGCCGAGGTCCCCAGGGGAACACTGAAGCTTTCTTT.